This record looks at one TCR beta chain sequence and its context. The sample belongs to a study of shared clonotypes between healthy human individuals. The assay was immunoSEQ multiplex PCR, and TCRdb's table has in-frame clones only and misses some. The repertoire holds 2 million to 2.5 million clones, with approximately 96% as singletons. CDR1 KGHSH and CDR2 LQKENI come from the germline V gene. The CDR3 is made up of 16 amino acids. Trimming shortened V by 4 bases and J by 2 bases, and 18 bases separated the two germline ends. The chain recombines TRBV18 with TRBJ2-7; D is possibly TRBD1 (5 bases). This receptor was identified in a man aged 18-30 years in good health. The sequencing input was naive CD4+ T cells sorted from blood. The subset denotes: CD45RA+ positively selected. The DNA for the CDR3 is TGTGCCAGCTCACGGATGTCGACAGTTACCACCTACGAGCAGTACTTC. This encodes CASSRMSTVTTYEQYF. The full variable domain, rest sourced from reference TRBV18 and TRBJ2-7, is NAGVMQNPRHLVRRRGQEARLRCSPMKGHSHVYWYRQLPEEGLKFMVYLQKENIIDESGMPKERFSAEFPKEGPSILRIQQVVRGDSAAYFCASSRMSTVTTYEQYFGPGTRLTVT.